This is a list of T cell receptor beta chains from one sample in a study of Ad26.COV2.S vaccination and SARS-CoV-2 variants. Only in-frame clones appear in the TCRdb table, and some are missing; sequencing was by immunoSEQ multiplex PCR. This table has fewer than 400,000 clones, about nine tenths appearing once. The sample consisted of peripheral blood, taken in a trial of Ad26.COV2.S vaccine versus placebo. The receptors shown here come from a person aged 18-65 years who received the Ad26.COV2.S COVID-19 vaccine or a placebo. CDR3s include the opening cysteine and the closing phenylalanine or tryptophan. The D gene is left open where the match is weak. The size of a clone is reported for some rows only, either as once, few or many, or as a class for expanded clones.

>.|TRBJ1-5|TRBV6-2/TRBV6-3|.
TGTGCCAGCGGCCGACAGGCCCCACGACGGTTAAGCAATCAGCCCCAGCATTTT
CASGRQAPRRLSNQPQHF
>once|TRBJ2-3|TRBV6-6|TRBD2
TGTGCCAGCACGAGCGGGGGCGCAGATACGCAGTATTTT
CASTSGGADTQYF
>.|TRBJ1-3|TRBV7-2|TRBD1
TGTGCCAGCAGCCCCCTCCCTTATGCAGGGGGGAGCTCTGGAAACACCATATATTTT
CASSPLPYAGGSSGNTIYF
>once|TRBJ1-1|TRBV2|TRBD1
TGTGCCAGCAGTGAAGCAGGGGGCGGGCTGAACACTGAAGCTTTCTTT
CASSEAGGGLNTEAFF
>once|TRBJ1-1|TRBV6-6|.
TGTGCCAGCAGTTATGCGGAGAGCACTGAAGCTTTCTTT
CASSYAESTEAFF
>many|TRBJ1-5|TRBV10-2|.
TGCGCCAGCAGTGAAACAGGGAGGAATCAGCCCCAGCATTTT
CASSETGRNQPQHF
>.|TRBJ2-1|TRBV15|TRBD2
TGTGCCACCAGCAGAGCCGCGGGGGGCACTTACAATGAGCAGTTCTTC
CATSRAAGGTYNEQFF
>few|TRBJ1-5|TRBV24-1|.
TGTGCCACCAGTGATTCGGGGGGTAATCAGCCCCAGCATTTT
CATSDSGGNQPQHF
>.|TRBJ2-1|TRBV6-5|TRBD2
TGTGCCAGCAGTTTGCGGACTAGCGGGAGAGGCGATGAGCAGTTCTTC
CASSLRTSGRGDEQFF
>.|TRBJ2-7|TRBV9|.
TGTGCCAGCAGCGTACTAGGGGAATTCAACGAGCAGTACTTC
CASSVLGEFNEQYF
>.|TRBJ2-3|TRBV7-2|.
TGTGCCAGCAGCTTAGGCGGGTTAGATACGCAGTATTTT
CASSLGGLDTQYF
>.|TRBJ2-2|TRBV6-1|.
TGTGCCAGCAGTGAAGAGGCGGGGGCTCCGGGCCGGGGAGGGCTGTTTTTT
CASSEEAGAPGRGGLFF
>.|TRBJ1-6|TRBV6-5|.
TGTGCCAGCAGTTACGGGACGGGAAATTCACCCCTCCACTTT
CASSYGTGNSPLHF
>.|TRBJ1-2|TRBV7-6|.
TGTGCCAGCAGCCTGGCGGTGGGGGCTGGTAAAAACTATGGCTACACCTTC
CASSLAVGAGKNYGYTF
>.|TRBJ2-3|TRBV27|TRBD1
TGTGCCAGCAGGATGACAGGGACCACAGATACGCAGTATTTT
CASRMTGTTDTQYF
>.|TRBJ2-3|TRBV4-3|TRBD2
TGCGCCAGCAGCCAAGAACCCAGCGGGAGGGCTGATACGCAGTATTTT
CASSQEPSGRADTQYF
>.|TRBJ1-1|TRBV5-1|.
TGCGCCAGCAGCTTGGGAAGGAACACTGAAGCTTTCTTT
CASSLGRNTEAFF
>.|TRBJ1-2|TRBV6-5|.
TGTGCCAGCAGGCAACGCAGGGACGTTGGGAGCTACACCTTC
CASRQRRDVGSYTF
>once|TRBJ2-1|TRBV12-3/TRBV12-4|.
TGTGCCAGCAGTGTTTCCGTAGGGGAGCAGTTCTTC
CASSVSVGEQFF
>.|TRBJ1-2|TRBV28|TRBD1
TGTGCCAGCACCCTCCTTCCGGGACAGGGCTATGGCTACACCTTC
CASTLLPGQGYGYTF
>.|TRBJ2-2|TRBV19|TRBD2
TGTGCCAGTACCAACTCCGGGGGAGGGAATGCCGGGGAGCTGTTTTTT
CASTNSGGGNAGELFF
>.|TRBJ1-2|TRBV25-1|.
TGTGCCAGCAGTGAGGGAGGGGAAGGGCAAGGCTACACCTTC
CASSEGGEGQGYTF
>.|TRBJ2-1|TRBV11-3|TRBD1
TGTGCCAGCTTGCTAGGACAGGATATCAATGAGCAGTTCTTC
CASLLGQDINEQFF
>.|TRBJ1-6|TRBV6-5|.
TGTGCCAGCAGTCCAAATGCTATCACCCGATCACCCCTCCACTTT
CASSPNAITRSPLHF
>.|TRBJ1-2|TRBV27|TRBD1
TGTGCCAGCAGTCCTATACGGACAGGGGGCGATGGCTACACCTTC
CASSPIRTGGDGYTF
>.|TRBJ1-2|TRBV5-6|.
TGTGCCAGCAGCTTGGGCGGGACTCTCTTTGACTACACCTTC
CASSLGGTLFDYTF
>.|TRBJ1-2|TRBV7-8|TRBD1
TGTGCCAGCAGCCCCTTGGACAGGGGTCACACCTTC
CASSPLDRGHTF
>.|TRBJ1-5|TRBV10-2|.
TGCGCCAGCAGTAATTTTATAGGGACGACGTCCCAGCCCCAGCATTTT
CASSNFIGTTSQPQHF
>.|TRBJ1-2|TRBV4-1|.
TGCGCCAGCAGCCAAGATGCCGGGGCAGGGAACTATGGCTACACCTTC
CASSQDAGAGNYGYTF
>.|TRBJ2-2|TRBV6-2/TRBV6-3|TRBD2
TGTGCCAGCAGCGCGACTAGCGGGAACACCGGGGAGCTGTTTTTT
CASSATSGNTGELFF
>.|TRBJ2-3|TRBV5-6|.
TGTGCCAGCAGCTTGTTAGGGCTAGGCACAGATACGCAGTATTTT
CASSLLGLGTDTQYF
>.|TRBJ1-2|TRBV19|.
TGTGCCAGTAGTAGTCAGGGCCTCAACTATGGCTACACCTTC
CASSSQGLNYGYTF
>.|TRBJ1-1|TRBV12-3/TRBV12-4|.
TGTGCCAGCACTCGGGGGGGGGCTACTGAAGCTTTCTTT
CASTRGGATEAFF
>.|TRBJ1-1|TRBV2|.
TGTGCCAGCAGTTTACAGGGCATGAACACTGAAGCTTTCTTT
CASSLQGMNTEAFF
>.|TRBJ2-6|TRBV15|.
TGTGCCACCAGCAGAGAATATGTCTCTGGGGCCAACGTCCTGACTTTC
CATSREYVSGANVLTF
>few|TRBJ1-5|TRBV19|.
TGTGCCAGTAGTGCCAATACGGGGCAGCCCCAGCATTTT
CASSANTGQPQHF
>.|TRBJ1-2|TRBV7-9|.
TGTGCCAGCAGCCCAACAGGATCGGGCCACCAACTGGGTGGCTACACCTTC
CASSPTGSGHQLGGYTF
>.|TRBJ2-7|TRBV27|TRBD2
TGTGCCAGCAGTTTTGCGGGGGTCGAAACCTACGAGCAGTACTTC
CASSFAGVETYEQYF
>.|TRBJ1-3|TRBV7-2|.
TGTGCCAGCAGCACTGGGGCCTCTGGAAACACCATATATTTT
CASSTGASGNTIYF
>few|TRBJ1-1|TRBV3-1/TRBV3-2|TRBD1
TGTGCCAGCAGCCGTCAAAGGACAGGGGGCGGTGAAGCTTTCTTT
CASSRQRTGGGEAFF
>.|TRBJ1-5|TRBV28|.
TGTGCCAGCATTAGGGACGGTAATCAGCCCCAGCATTTT
CASIRDGNQPQHF
>.|TRBJ2-2|TRBV18|.
TGTGCCAGCTCACCACTGGACACCGGGGAGCTGTTTTTT
CASSPLDTGELFF
>once|TRBJ1-6|TRBV4-3|TRBD1
TGCGCCAGCAGCCATCGAATTTTTCACAACAGGGGAGCGTCCTATAATTCACCCCTCCACTTT
CASSHRIFHNRGASYNSPLHF
>.|TRBJ1-1|TRBV29-1|TRBD1
TGCAGCGTCGGGACAGATAGGCCTGAAGCTTTCTTT
CSVGTDRPEAFF
>.|TRBJ1-3|TRBV12-3/TRBV12-4|.
TGTGCCAGCAGTACTTCTGGAAACACCATATATTTT
CASSTSGNTIYF
>.|TRBJ1-5|TRBV21-1|.
TGTGCCAGCAGCAAAGCGCTATCCCTCCGGGATCAGCCCCAGCATTTT
CASSKALSLRDQPQHF
>once|TRBJ1-2|TRBV27|TRBD1
TGTGCCAGCAGTTTAAAGGAGGGGGCGATGGGTGGCTACACCTTC
CASSLKEGAMGGYTF
>.|TRBJ1-5|TRBV3-1/TRBV3-2|.
TGTGCCAGCAGCCGATTCCATGCAGGGGCCAACAATCAGCCCCAGCATTTT
CASSRFHAGANNQPQHF
>few|TRBJ2-3|TRBV29-1|.
TGCAGCGTTGAACTGACCCCCACAGATACGCAGTATTTT
CSVELTPTDTQYF
>.|TRBJ2-7|TRBV6-2/TRBV6-3|.
TGTGCCAGCAGTTACGCAACAGGGAACGAGCAGTACTTC
CASSYATGNEQYF
>.|TRBJ2-2|TRBV18|.
TGTGCCAGCTCACCACCGAGAGGGGAGACCACCGGGGAGCTGTTTTTT
CASSPPRGETTGELFF
>.|TRBJ2-2|TRBV6-2/TRBV6-3|TRBD2
TGTGCCAGCAGTTCCCCTACGGGAAGCGGGGTGAACACCGGGGAGCTGTTTTTT
CASSSPTGSGVNTGELFF
>.|TRBJ1-4|TRBV7-2|.
TGTGCCAGCAGCTTGTGGGTCGACAGTACGAGGGAAAAACTGTTTTTT
CASSLWVDSTREKLFF
>.|TRBJ1-1|TRBV6-5|.
TGTGCCAGCAGTAGGGACTTCATGAACACTGAAGCTTTCTTT
CASSRDFMNTEAFF